This T cell receptor (delta chain) stems from a study of gamma-delta T cells after stem cell transplantation. TCRdb made new clone calls on the RT-PCR reads using CATT. Here the sample spans 2,500 to 3,000 delta-chain clones, 8.8% being singletons. In germline, CDR1 is GEAIGNYY, CDR2 EKD. The CDR3 length is 16 residues. Trimming cost V 2 bases and J 3 bases; bases outside gene matches: 10. The chain joins TRDV2 to TRDJ1, with 8 bases lining up with TRDD3. Sample: gamma-delta T cells. The clonotype originates from a human donor. It is not recorded whose cells these are; they may come from a transplant donor. CDR3 sequence reads: CACDKLGILAPDKLIF. DNA for the CDR3: TGTGCCTGTGACAAACTGGGGATACTCGCTCCCGATAAACTCATCTTT.